A single sample is the source of the 30 T cell receptor beta chains below, sequenced in a study of T cell responses to AZD1222 COVID-19 vaccine (dated by TCRdb to 2020 to 2023). Library construction relied on the immunoSEQ multiplex PCR assay. Imported from immuneACCESS, the table was reduced by TCRdb to in-frame sequences with V and J called. These copies leave out some clones; in studies compared against another copy, an unresolved V gene accounts for under half, and the cause of the remainder is not known. The sample includes more than 150,000 clones, with almost 95% observed a single time. Less than 11% of the sample belongs to the ten largest clones. Reading the label with the study, this specimen's time point is: baseline before first vaccination. Sequences were derived from peripheral blood, sampled on day 0 of AZD1222 vaccination. The receptors originated from an adult in good health.

Concerning this clone: This sample includes further DNA sequences coding for the same CDR3. The chain has TRBV28 and TRBJ1-2; D call uncertain. The CDR3 runs 11 residues. The ends were cut back, 2 bases at V and 5 bases at J, with 3 bases in the middle. CDR1 MDHEN and CDR2 SYDVKM come from the germline V gene. Here the CDR3 reads CASSLRYGYTF. CDR3 coding DNA: TGTGCCAGCAGTTTACGATATGGCTACACCTTC.

This sequence joins TRBV7-9 and TRBJ2-5; D not resolved. In germline, CDR1 is SEHNR, CDR2 FQNEAQ (reference sequence). The CDR3 covers 13 residues. Trimming removed 5 bases from V and 1 base from J, with 8 bases in between. The CDR3 loop reads CASSPRIQETQYF. In nucleotides, the CDR3 is TGTGCCAGCAGCCCACGCATCCAAGAGACCCAGTACTTC.

This chain connects TRBV15 to TRBJ1-4; no clear D. Germline CDR1 LNHNV, CDR2 YYDKDF (reference sequence). There are 15 residues in the CDR3. The V end lost 3 bases, the J end lost 3 bases, and 11 bases lay between the germline ends. CDR3: CATSSKGMPNEKLFF. The CDR3, as DNA: TGTGCCACCAGCAGTAAGGGTATGCCTAATGAAAAACTGTTTTTT.

V usage is TRBV5-1 and J usage is TRBJ1-6; no clear D gene. The CDR3 runs 13 residues. The germline CDR1 and CDR2 sequences are SGHRS and YFSETQ. V gave up 4 bases and J gave up 8 bases, with 10 bases separating them. The CDR3 DNA follows: TGCGCCAGCAGCGCGGGCGGGGATTCACCCCTCCACTTT. Translating gives CASSAGGDSPLHF.

The rearrangement links TRBV18 to TRBJ1-5, with D tentatively TRBD1 (6 bases). CDR1 is KGHSH, CDR2 LQKENI, per germline. The V end was cut by 4 bases, the J end by 4 bases, with 14 bases between. CDR3 size: 15 residues. The CDR3 loop is CASSLLDSTNQPQHF. The CDR3, as DNA: TGTGCCAGCTCACTACTGGACAGTACGAATCAGCCCCAGCATTTT.

The chain is built from TRBV19 and TRBJ1-5; 9 bases agree with TRBD1. The CDR3 runs to 13 residues. V dropped 5 bases and J dropped 6; count of bases not matched to a gene: 2. Per germline, CDR1 LNHDA and CDR2 SQIVND (reference sequence). The CDR3 nucleotides read TGTGCCAGTAGTTGGGACAGGGCTCAGCCCCAGCATTTT. As protein: CASSWDRAQPQHF.

This rearrangement joins TRBV7-9 to TRBJ1-2; D is uncertain. This CDR3 comprises 15 residues. V lost 1 base and J 6 bases, leaving 15 bases between the germline ends. Germline CDR1 and CDR2: SEHNR and FQNEAQ (reference sequence). Written as DNA, the CDR3 is TGTGCCAGCAGCTTAGGGGGAGGGAGAGTCGATGGCTACACCTTC. Translation gives CASSLGGGRVDGYTF.

The gene calls are TRBV27 and TRBJ1-2; D gene unclear. The CDR3 runs 13 residues. CDR1 and CDR2 from the germline V gene are MNHEY and SMNVEV (reference sequence). Trimming stripped 6 bases from V and 0 bases from J, with 8 bases between. The CDR3 DNA sequence: TGTGCCAGCAGCTATGGAGCTAACTATGGCTACACCTTC. This translates into CASSYGANYGYTF.

This rearrangement joins TRBV14 to TRBJ1-2; no firm D call. Per the germline V gene, CDR1 is SGHDN and CDR2 is FVKESK. The CDR3 runs to 14 residues. V was trimmed by 1 base and J by 3 bases, leaving 9 bases between them. CDR3 protein: CASSQAYGHYGYTF. The CDR3 nucleotides are TGTGCCAGCAGCCAAGCCTACGGCCACTATGGCTACACCTTC.

V is TRBV7-8 and J is TRBJ1-2; D unresolved. There are 11 residues in the CDR3. V was clipped by 1 base and J by 6 bases, with 3 bases between them. Germline CDR1 reads SGHVS; CDR2 reads FQNEAQ. Written as DNA, the CDR3 is TGTGCCAGCAGCTTAGGGGATGGCTACACCTTC. The encoded protein is CASSLGDGYTF.

V and J are TRBV6-6 and TRBJ1-2; D uncertain. With 6 bases removed from V and 1 base from J, the gap between germline ends came to 9 bases. The CDR3 has 13 residues. Looked up from germline, CDR1 is MNHNY and CDR2 is SVGAGI (reference sequence). The CDR3 protein is CASSDTYNYGYTF. Here the CDR3 DNA reads TGTGCCAGCAGCGATACATATAACTATGGCTACACCTTC.

This chain connects TRBV27 to TRBJ2-1, with D possibly TRBD2 on 6 matching bases. The germline V gene has CDR1 MNHEY and CDR2 SMNVEV (reference sequence). With 8 bases removed from V and 6 bases from J, the gap between germline ends came to 20 bases. This CDR3 region has 15 residues. The CDR3 DNA follows: TGTGCCAGCGGACGTCTTGGGGGGTCAGGCAATGAGCAGTTCTTC. This codes for CASGRLGGSGNEQFF.

J is TRBJ2-1 and V is TRBV11-1; D is perhaps TRBD2 (5 bases). This CDR3 is built from 14 residues. Trimming removed 5 bases from V and 6 bases from J, with 14 bases in between. The germline gives CDR1 SGHAT, CDR2 FQDESV (reference sequence). CDR3 sequence: CASSRLGAGNEQFF. In DNA form, the CDR3 reads TGTGCCAGCAGCCGTCTAGGCGCGGGCAATGAGCAGTTCTTC. The complete variable domain, with remaining parts taken from reference TRBV11-1 and TRBJ2-1, reads EAEVAQSPRYKITEKSQAVAFWCDPISGHATLYWYRQILGQGPELLVQFQDESVVDDSQLPKDRFSAERLKGVDSTLKIQPAELGDSAMYLCASSRLGAGNEQFFGPGTRLTVL.

J is TRBJ1-2 and V is TRBV6-2 or TRBV6-3, with 8 bases lining up with TRBD1. This CDR3 has 16 residues. V was clipped by 6 bases and J by 7 bases; unmatched bases: 16. Germline CDR1 and CDR2: MNHEY and SVGEGT. The CDR3 is CASSRPGTGAAGGYTF. The CDR3 coding sequence is TGTGCCAGCAGCCGTCCCGGGACAGGCGCTGCCGGTGGCTACACCTTC.

The table lists this clone with a count of one. The chain is built from TRBV7-9 and TRBJ2-3; D is unclear. Trimming left V 1 base short and J 2 bases short, with 7 bases between. This CDR3 contains 14 residues. Germline CDR1 SEHNR, CDR2 FQNEAQ (reference sequence). This CDR3 reads CASSLVDITDTQYF. The CDR3 bases are TGTGCCAGCAGCTTAGTCGACATCACAGATACGCAGTATTTT. Complete variable domain (other parts from reference TRBV7-9 and TRBJ2-3): DTGVSQNPRHKITKRGQNVTFRCDPISEHNRLYWYRQTLGQGPEFLTYFQNEAQLEKSRLLSDRFSAERPKGSFSTLEIQRTEQGDSAMYLCASSLVDITDTQYFGPGTRLTVL.

This sequence joins TRBV2 and TRBJ1-5; 9 bases align to TRBD1. This CDR3 has 16 amino acids. CDR1 and CDR2 from the germline V gene are SNHLY and FYNNEI. The V and J ends lost 4 bases and 1 base, in that order; junction bases with no gene match: 5. In DNA, the CDR3 is TGTGCCAGCAGTGGACAGGGGGGTGGGAGCAATCAGCCCCAGCATTTT. Translation: CASSGQGGGSNQPQHF.

The rearrangement links TRBV2 to TRBJ1-2; no reliable D call. V gave up 2 bases and J gave up 0 bases, with 13 bases separating them. Germline loops: CDR1 SNHLY, CDR2 FYNNEI. CDR3 length equals 16 residues. The CDR3 is CASSELTKGSNYGYTF. The CDR3 DNA reads TGTGCCAGCAGTGAACTGACAAAAGGGTCTAACTATGGCTACACCTTC.

The V gene is TRBV28, the J gene TRBJ1-5, with unresolved D. Germline V gene lookup returns CDR1 MDHEN and CDR2 SYDVKM. The V gene lost 5 bases and the J gene lost 5 bases, with 16 bases spanning the gap. The CDR3 runs 15 residues. CDR3 sequence: CASSLPRVGDQPQHF. In nucleotides, the CDR3 is TGTGCCAGCAGTCTCCCGCGGGTAGGAGATCAGCCCCAGCATTTT.

This chain links TRBV2 with TRBJ1-1; D is uncertain. V was shortened by 2 bases and J by 5 bases, with 12 bases between the two germline ends. This CDR3 spans 14 amino acids. Germline V gene data show CDR1 as SNHLY and CDR2 as FYNNEI. The CDR3 sequence is CASSERARRTEAFF. The CDR3 region has the DNA TGTGCCAGCAGTGAACGGGCCAGGAGAACTGAAGCTTTCTTT.

This clone was recorded once. The chain joins TRBV7-2 to TRBJ1-1; 7 nucleotides align to TRBD1. The CDR3 loop spans 12 amino acids. Per germline, CDR1 SGHTA and CDR2 FQGNSA. The V segment lost 3 bases and the J segment 10 bases; nucleotides outside the gene matches: 5. The CDR3 loop is CASSFDRVIAFF. The CDR3 region has the DNA TGTGCCAGCAGCTTCGACAGGGTGATAGCTTTCTTT.

The chain is built from TRBV4-1 and TRBJ1-1; D may be TRBD1 (5 bases). The germline V and J ends were trimmed by 0 bases and 8 bases, with 16 bases remaining between them. The length of the CDR3 is 15 residues. Germline V CDR1 and CDR2: MGHRA, YSYEKL. The DNA for the CDR3 is TGCGCCAGCAGCCAAGATTTCATTTCGGGGCCCGAAGCTTTCTTT. The encoded protein is CASSQDFISGPEAFF.

This clone was detected once. This chain's CDR3 is CASSLAPRGSGGYTF. CDR3 DNA: TGTGCCAGCAGCTTAGCCCCGAGGGGTTCAGGGGGCTACACCTTC. J is TRBJ1-2 and V is TRBV7-2; possibly TRBD1 for D (5 bases). This CDR3 is 15 amino acids long. Trimming pared 0 bases from V and 8 bases from J, leaving 16 bases between. Germline-derived CDR1 and CDR2 are SGHTA and FQGNSA.

This chain connects TRBV19 to TRBJ2-1; 12 nucleotides line up with TRBD2. The germline V gene has CDR1 LNHDA and CDR2 SQIVND (reference sequence). After removal of 8 bases from V and 6 bases from J, the junction contained 11 bases not matched to a gene. The CDR3 spans 16 residues. In DNA form, the CDR3 reads TGTGCCAGTGAACGACTAGCGGGAGTCAAGGGCAATGAGCAGTTCTTC. Its protein product is CASERLAGVKGNEQFF. Variable domain in full (rest from reference TRBV19 and TRBJ2-1): DGGITQSPKYLFRKEGQNVTLSCEQNLNHDAMYWYRQDPGQGLRLIYYSQIVNDFQKGDIAEGYSVSREKKESFPLTVTSAQKNPTAFYLCASERLAGVKGNEQFFGPGTRLTVL.

The chain recombines TRBV19 with TRBJ2-1; 8 bases line up with TRBD2. Looked up from germline, CDR1 is LNHDA and CDR2 is SQIVND (reference sequence). The CDR3 consists of 16 residues. Trimming took 7 bases from V and 4 from J; bases not matched to a gene: 12. CDR3 loop: CASNDFGRGVYNEQFF. Written as DNA, the CDR3 is TGTGCCAGTAACGACTTCGGGAGGGGGGTATACAATGAGCAGTTCTTC.

The genes are TRBV7-9 and TRBJ2-2; D is perhaps TRBD2 (5 bases). The CDR3 loop spans 15 amino acids. Germline V lookup: CDR1 SEHNR, CDR2 FQNEAQ (reference sequence). The V end lost 1 base, the J end lost 7 bases, and 13 bases lay between the germline ends. The CDR3 loop reads CASSLGTFNIGELFF. CDR3 sequence (DNA): TGTGCCAGCAGCTTAGGGACTTTCAATATCGGGGAGCTGTTTTTT.

The chain employs TRBV19 and TRBJ2-3, with D unclear. V lost 6 bases, J lost 2 bases, and 12 bases lay in between. The germline V gene has CDR1 LNHDA and CDR2 SQIVND (reference sequence). The CDR3 covers 14 residues. CDR3 amino acids: CASSGRTLTDTQYF. The CDR3 nucleotides are TGTGCCAGTAGCGGTCGGACCCTCACAGATACGCAGTATTTT.

The chain uses TRBV19 and TRBJ2-7; D uncertain. V lost 7 bases to trimming and J lost 1 base, with 8 bases between them. The CDR3 covers 12 residues. Germline values: CDR1 LNHDA, CDR2 SQIVND (reference sequence). CDR3 residues: CASIGHSYEQYF. CDR3 nucleotide sequence: TGTGCCAGTATCGGCCATTCCTACGAGCAGTACTTC.

The genes are TRBV5-4 and TRBJ1-2; D gene unclear. Germline V gene sequence: CDR1 SGHNT, CDR2 YYREEE (reference sequence). Trimming removed 4 bases at V and 8 bases at J, with 9 bases between. This CDR3 has 11 residues. CDR3 DNA sequence: TGTGCCAGCAGCGGGGTGGAGGGCTACACCTTC. It specifies CASSGVEGYTF.

V usage is TRBV4-2 and J usage is TRBJ1-2, with D hard to call. V was clipped by 1 base and J by 8 bases, with 14 bases between them. Germline V gives CDR1 LGHNA, CDR2 YNFKEQ. The CDR3 totals 14 residues. CDR3 sequence: CASSQGGGTGGYTF. The CDR3 nucleotides are TGTGCCAGCAGCCAAGGGGGAGGAACTGGCGGCTACACCTTC.

This chain connects TRBV6-5 to TRBJ2-7; a weak D match, TRBD2 (5 bases). The germline CDR1 and CDR2 sequences are MNHEY and SVGAGI. V dropped 5 bases and J dropped 3 bases, with 14 bases sitting between them. The CDR3 runs 14 residues. The CDR3 sequence is CASSPSSGDYEQYV. As DNA, the CDR3 is TGTGCCAGCAGTCCCTCCTCCGGGGACTACGAGCAGTACGTC.